This TCR beta chain was retrieved from a study of cytomegalovirus exposure and HLA in healthy donors. PCR amplification relied on 60 Vbeta primers (plus 13 Jbeta primers). Repertoires were generated with immunoSEQ multiplex PCR, while TCRdb's copy carries only in-frame clones and drops some. The table includes fewer than 150,000 clones, about four fifths detected once. Trimming stripped 2 bases from V and 1 base from J, with 6 bases between. The CDR3 length is 14 residues. The germline CDR1 and CDR2 sequences are LGHNA and YSLEER. The rearrangement joins TRBV4-3 to TRBJ2-1; D not certain. This receptor was taken from a man aged 35 to 55 in good health and CMV-seropositive. The sequenced sample was PBMCs. The DNA of the CDR3 is TGCGCCAGCAGCCAATCGTCTTCCTACAATGAGCAGTTCTTC. Encoded protein: CASSQSSSYNEQFF.